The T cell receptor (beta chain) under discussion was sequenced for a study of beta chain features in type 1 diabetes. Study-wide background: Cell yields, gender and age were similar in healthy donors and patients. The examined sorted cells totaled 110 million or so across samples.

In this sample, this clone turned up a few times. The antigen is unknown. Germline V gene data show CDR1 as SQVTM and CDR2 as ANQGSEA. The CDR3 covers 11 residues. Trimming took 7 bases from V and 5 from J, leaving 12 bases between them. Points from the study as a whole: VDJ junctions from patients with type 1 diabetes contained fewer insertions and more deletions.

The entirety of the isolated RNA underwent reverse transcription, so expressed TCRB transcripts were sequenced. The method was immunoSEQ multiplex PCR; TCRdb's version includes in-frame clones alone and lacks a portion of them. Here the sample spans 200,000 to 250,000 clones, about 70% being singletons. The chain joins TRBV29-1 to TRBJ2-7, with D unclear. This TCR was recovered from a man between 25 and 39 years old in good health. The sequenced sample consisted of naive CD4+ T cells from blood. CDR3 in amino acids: CSGNHKDEQYF. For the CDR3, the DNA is TGCAGCGGGAACCACAAGGACGAGCAGTACTTC.